The clone carrying this T cell receptor (beta chain) appeared once. This CDR3 is built from 16 residues. Germline V lookup: CDR1 SGHDT, CDR2 YYEEEE. The trim removed 2 bases at V and 5 bases at J, leaving 7 bases unmatched. This sample was included in a study of control samples from healthy donors and cancer patients. Here immunoSEQ multiplex PCR was the method, and the copy in TCRdb shows in-frame clones only, minus some. This sample yields roughly 370,000 clones, of which more than 80% are seen a single time; more than 6% belongs to the top ten. The chain joins TRBV5-6 to TRBJ1-4; 9 bases line up with TRBD1. This receptor was taken from a middle-aged man with head and neck cancer. Sequencing was performed on PBMCs. CDR3: CASSFPTGGANEKLFF. The CDR3 nucleotides read TGTGCCAGCAGCTTTCCTACAGGGGGCGCGAATGAAAAACTGTTTTTT.